Below, 28 T cell receptor beta chains from the same sample are listed, as sequenced in a study of cytomegalovirus exposure and HLA in healthy donors. The PCR ran on 60 Vbeta and 13 Jbeta primers. The data were produced by immunoSEQ multiplex PCR, yet TCRdb's version contains in-frame clones alone and is incomplete. Among fewer than 200,000 clones, roughly 87% were seen once, and the ten largest hold 0.8% to 1%. Sequencing was carried out using PBMCs. The origin of the receptors is a woman in her twenties or thirties in good health and CMV-seronegative.

The V call is TRBV27, the J call TRBJ2-1; weak D call: TRBD1 (5 bases). V lost 2 bases and J lost 4, with 12 bases in between. CDR1 and CDR2 (germline): MNHEY, SMNVEV (reference sequence). The CDR3 has 15 residues. The CDR3 DNA follows: TGTGCCAGCAGTTTACTCTGGACATCTTACAATGAGCAGTTCTTC. Translating gives CASSLLWTSYNEQFF.

The rearrangement links TRBV14 to TRBJ2-3; 15 nucleotides match TRBD2. The germline V gene encodes CDR1 SGHDN and CDR2 FVKESK. This CDR3 region has 17 residues. V shed 1 base and J 5 bases; nucleotides not matched to a gene: 4. CDR3 region: CASSQAGLAGGGDTQYF. The CDR3 region has the DNA TGTGCCAGCAGCCAAGCGGGACTAGCGGGAGGTGGAGATACGCAGTATTTT.

This chain joins TRBV28 and TRBJ1-5, with TRBD1 identical over 8 bases. The V and J ends lost 1 base and 3 bases, in that order; junction bases with no gene match: 8. Germline CDR1 reads MDHEN; CDR2 reads SYDVKM. The CDR3 sequence is 17 residues long. CDR3 protein: CASSLSPGQGANQPQHF. In DNA, the CDR3 is TGTGCCAGCAGTTTATCGCCAGGACAGGGCGCCAATCAGCCCCAGCATTTT. The whole variable domain, remainder taken from reference TRBV28 and TRBJ1-5, is DVKVTQSSRYLVKRTGEKVFLECVQDMDHENMFWYRQDPGLGLRLIYFSYDVKMKEKGDIPEGYSVSREKKERFSLILESASTNQTSMYLCASSLSPGQGANQPQHFGDGTRLSIL.

The rearrangement joins TRBV18 to TRBJ1-1, with D unresolved. Germline CDR1 reads KGHSH; CDR2 reads LQKENI. V was pared by 3 bases and J by 7 bases, with 12 bases between. The CDR3 extends over 13 amino acids. The CDR3 DNA reads TGTGCCAGCTCACCGGGTCCGGGGAGTGAAGCTTTCTTT. This codes for CASSPGPGSEAFF.

The chain links TRBV10-3 to TRBJ1-3; D is uncertain. CDR3 length: 12 amino acids. Germline V gene sequence: CDR1 ENHRY, CDR2 SYGVKD. The V end was cut by 0 bases, the J end by 14 bases, with 11 bases between. CDR3 nucleotide sequence: TGTGCCATCAGTGAGTCTACAGCCGTTGTATATTTT. Its translation is CAISESTAVVYF.

This rearrangement joins TRBV28 to TRBJ1-1; D perhaps matches TRBD1 (6 bases). The CDR3 is 13 residues long. The V end was cut by 11 bases, the J end by 4 bases, with 17 bases between. The germline CDR1 and CDR2 sequences are MDHEN and SYDVKM. As DNA, the CDR3 is TGTGCCTCGTGGGGGGGCAGGGTCACTGAAGCTTTCTTT. This translates into CASWGGRVTEAFF.

This clone was seen more than once but under ten times. The chain links TRBV6-1 to TRBJ1-2; D not resolved. Trimming removed 7 bases from V and 5 bases from J, with 8 bases in between. The CDR3 contains 11 residues. The germline gives CDR1 MNHNS, CDR2 SASEGT. The CDR3 here is CASNELYGYTF. CDR3 sequence (DNA): TGTGCCAGCAATGAGTTATATGGCTACACCTTC.

The gene calls are TRBV7-9 and TRBJ2-1, with a possible D match to TRBD1 (6 bases). V was clipped by 4 bases and J by 7 bases, with 17 bases between them. Germline V CDR1 and CDR2: SEHNR, FQNEAQ (reference sequence). This CDR3 is built from 15 residues. CDR3 sequence reads: CASSWDGGPKNEQFF. DNA of the CDR3: TGTGCCAGCAGCTGGGATGGGGGCCCGAAAAATGAGCAGTTCTTC.

The gene calls are TRBV19 and TRBJ2-1; 7 bases map to TRBD2. Germline trimming cut 10 bases from V and 0 bases from J; bases unmatched to any gene: 6. The CDR3 runs 14 residues. CDR1 is LNHDA, CDR2 SQIVND, per germline (reference sequence). CDR3 nucleotide sequence: TGTGCCACCTCAGGCGGGAGCTCCTACAATGAGCAGTTCTTC. Translation gives CATSGGSSYNEQFF.

This chain uses TRBV5-5 with TRBJ2-7; 8 bases map to TRBD1. This CDR3 is built from 14 residues. Germline-derived CDR1 and CDR2 are SGHKS and YYEKEE (reference sequence). V trimming: 5 bases; J trimming: 3 bases; junction bases outside the gene matches: 7. The chain's CDR3 is CASSGQGWVYEQYF. CDR3 nucleotides: TGTGCCAGCAGTGGACAGGGTTGGGTCTACGAGCAGTACTTC.

The gene calls are TRBV4-3 and TRBJ2-2; D is unresolved. This CDR3 is built from 13 residues. The germline V gene encodes CDR1 LGHNA and CDR2 YSLEER. V was cut by 0 bases and J by 5 bases, with 4 bases left in between. CDR3 amino acids: CASSQDGTGELFF. The CDR3 DNA is TGCGCCAGCAGCCAAGACGGGACCGGGGAGCTGTTTTTT.

The rearrangement joins TRBV18 to TRBJ1-1; perhaps TRBD1 as D (6 bases). The V and J ends lost 2 bases and 1 base respectively, with 14 bases between them. Germline lookup yields CDR1 KGHSH and CDR2 LQKENI. The CDR3 extends over 16 amino acids. DNA of the CDR3: TGTGCCAGCTCACCATCGGGGGGCAGGGGGAACACTGAAGCTTTCTTT. It yields the protein CASSPSGGRGNTEAFF.

This clone was seen a single time. The chain joins TRBV7-2 to TRBJ2-2, with TRBD1 as a possible D gene (5 bases). V shed 5 bases and J shed 7 bases, with 14 bases lying between them. CDR3 size: 14 residues. Germline V gene sequence: CDR1 SGHTA, CDR2 FQGNSA. The CDR3 DNA follows: TGTGCCAGCAGCCCCCTTAGGGGAAGCGGGGAGCTGTTTTTT. As protein: CASSPLRGSGELFF.

This clone is a singleton in its sample. V gene TRBV6-1 combines with J gene TRBJ1-1; 9 bases align to TRBD1. V lost 5 bases to trimming and J lost 5 bases; unmatched junction nucleotides: 3. Per germline, CDR1 MNHNS and CDR2 SASEGT. The CDR3 totals 13 residues. CDR3 in DNA: TGTGCCAGCAGTTCGGACAGGGGTACTGAAGCTTTCTTT. Protein product: CASSSDRGTEAFF.

This clone is a singleton in its sample. J is TRBJ2-5 and V is TRBV5-4; possibly TRBD2 for D (5 bases). V was trimmed by 0 bases and J by 4 bases, leaving 7 bases between them. Germline V CDR1 and CDR2: SGHNT, YYREEE (reference sequence). The CDR3 covers 13 residues. This CDR3 reads CASSLGGVETQYF. CDR3 bases: TGTGCCAGCAGCTTGGGGGGAGTAGAGACCCAGTACTTC.

J is TRBJ2-1 and V is TRBV7-3, with 8 nucleotides matching TRBD2. The V gene end was trimmed by 0 bases and the J gene end by 8 bases; junction bases not matched to a gene: 9. Germline-derived CDR1 and CDR2 are SGHTA and FQGTGA. The CDR3 has 16 residues. The CDR3 reads CASSLTPGRAGDEQFF. CDR3 DNA sequence: TGTGCCAGCAGCTTAACTCCAGGCAGAGCGGGGGATGAGCAGTTCTTC.

This clone was detected a few times. Because the CDR3's place on the DNA is in doubt, the DNA is left out and the CDR3 is given as listed by TCRdb. The J gene is TRBJ1-5, the V gene TRBV6-5; TRBD1, the D gene given by the table, was not confirmed from the DNA. A total of 15 residues make up the CDR3, ends included. From germline, CDR1 is MNHEY and CDR2 SVGAGI. The CDR3 sequence: CASSSSTGADQPQHF.

J is TRBJ1-5 and V is TRBV7-9; 8 bases map to TRBD1. This CDR3 contains 14 residues. V gave up 10 bases and J gave up 6 bases; unmatched junction bases: 11. Germline assignment: CDR1 SEHNR and CDR2 FQNEAQ (reference sequence). In nucleotides, the CDR3 is TGTGCCATCATTCGGCAGGGGGCGAGTCAGCCCCAGCATTTT. Its translation is CAIIRQGASQPQHF.

This sequence joins TRBV28 and TRBJ1-5; 8 bases agree with TRBD1. Germline V lookup: CDR1 MDHEN, CDR2 SYDVKM. Germline trimming cut 6 bases from V and 5 bases from J; bases unmatched to any gene: 6. CDR3 length: 14 residues. The CDR3 sequence: CASSWTGSDQPQHF. The CDR3 DNA reads TGTGCCAGCAGCTGGACAGGGTCGGATCAGCCCCAGCATTTT.

This sequence joins TRBV5-1 and TRBJ1-1; 7 bases align to TRBD1. The CDR3 spans 13 residues. Trimming removed 4 bases from V and 7 bases from J; junction bases left unmatched: 7. The germline gives CDR1 SGHRS, CDR2 YFSETQ. For the CDR3, the DNA is TGCGCCAGCAGCGCGGTCACAGGGGATGAAGCTTTCTTT. It encodes CASSAVTGDEAFF.

The DNA for the CDR3 is TGTGCCAGCAGTATACAGGGGCTGCCTGAAGCTTTCTTT. Encoded protein: CASSIQGLPEAFF. The V gene is TRBV2, the J gene TRBJ1-1, with 7 bases matching TRBD1. The germline CDR1 and CDR2 sequences are SNHLY and FYNNEI. Trimming removed 5 bases from V and 6 bases from J; junction bases left unmatched: 6. This CDR3 region has 13 residues.

The V and J genes are TRBV6-5 and TRBJ2-5; D uncertain. Matching the DNA end better, TRBJ2-7 makes the J call doubtful. Germline V gene sequence: CDR1 MNHEY, CDR2 SVGAGI. The CDR3 runs to 14 residues. CDR3 nucleotide sequence: TGTGCCAGCAGTTACACCAAGAGCTCCTACGAGCAGTACTTC. Its protein product is CASSYTKSSYEQYF.

The chain links TRBV6-4 to TRBJ2-3; 8 bases line up with TRBD2. CDR3 length equals 15 residues. V dropped 0 bases and J dropped 4; count of bases not matched to a gene: 3. Germline loops: CDR1 MRHNA, CDR2 SNTAGT. CDR3 nucleotides: TGTGCCAGCAGTGACTCTCACGGGGGGGCAGATACGCAGTATTTT. Its translation is CASSDSHGGADTQYF.

The chain recombines TRBV6-5 with TRBJ2-5, with TRBD1 matching over 12 bases. The J call may be faulty, since TRBJ2-7 better matches the DNA end. The CDR3 has 16 amino acids. Germline V gene data show CDR1 as MNHEY and CDR2 as SVGAGI. CDR3 DNA sequence: TGTGCCAGCAGTTACGGGGGGGACAGGGGGCCCTACGAGCAGTACTTC. Translation gives CASSYGGDRGPYEQYF.

The gene calls are TRBV7-8 and TRBJ2-3; D uncertain. Germline values: CDR1 SGHVS, CDR2 FQNEAQ. The CDR3 runs to 13 residues. V was cut by 5 bases and J by 11 bases, with 17 bases left in between. CDR3 residues: CASSTSTPVGQYF. CDR3 nucleotides: TGTGCCAGCAGCACGTCCACCCCGGTCGGGCAGTATTTT. Supplemented by reference TRBV7-8 and TRBJ2-3, the full variable domain reads GAGVSQSPRYKVAKRGQDVALRCDPISGHVSLFWYQQALGQGPEFLTYFQNEAQLDKSGLPSDRFFAERPEGSVSTLKIQRTQQEDSAVYLCASSTSTPVGQYFGPGTRLTVL.

The CDR3 reads CAWSVRDRGDSPLHF. The CDR3 bases are TGTGCCTGGAGTGTACGGGACAGGGGAGACTCACCCCTCCACTTT. The rearrangement joins TRBV30 to TRBJ1-6; TRBD1 matches 10 bases. Trimming cost V 0 bases and J 10 bases; bases outside gene matches: 6. The germline gives CDR1 GTSNPN, CDR2 SVGIG (reference sequence). The CDR3 has 15 amino acids.

This CDR3 is CASSHRGQAPGGYTF. The CDR3 coding sequence is TGTGCCAGCAGCCATAGGGGACAGGCCCCGGGGGGCTACACCTTC. The chain recombines TRBV14 with TRBJ1-2; TRBD1 aligns across 8 bases. Trimming took 3 bases from V and 8 from J; bases not matched to a gene: 11. The CDR3 consists of 15 residues. Germline V gene lookup returns CDR1 SGHDN and CDR2 FVKESK.

This clone has a single count. The rearrangement joins TRBV28 to TRBJ2-1; 7 bases are shared with TRBD2. Germline V gene sequence: CDR1 MDHEN, CDR2 SYDVKM. With 0 bases clipped from V and 5 bases from J, the junction kept 7 bases outside the gene matches. The CDR3 loop spans 16 amino acids. The CDR3 is CASSLWGGGKNNEQFF. CDR3 nucleotide sequence: TGTGCCAGCAGTTTATGGGGGGGAGGGAAGAACAATGAGCAGTTCTTC.